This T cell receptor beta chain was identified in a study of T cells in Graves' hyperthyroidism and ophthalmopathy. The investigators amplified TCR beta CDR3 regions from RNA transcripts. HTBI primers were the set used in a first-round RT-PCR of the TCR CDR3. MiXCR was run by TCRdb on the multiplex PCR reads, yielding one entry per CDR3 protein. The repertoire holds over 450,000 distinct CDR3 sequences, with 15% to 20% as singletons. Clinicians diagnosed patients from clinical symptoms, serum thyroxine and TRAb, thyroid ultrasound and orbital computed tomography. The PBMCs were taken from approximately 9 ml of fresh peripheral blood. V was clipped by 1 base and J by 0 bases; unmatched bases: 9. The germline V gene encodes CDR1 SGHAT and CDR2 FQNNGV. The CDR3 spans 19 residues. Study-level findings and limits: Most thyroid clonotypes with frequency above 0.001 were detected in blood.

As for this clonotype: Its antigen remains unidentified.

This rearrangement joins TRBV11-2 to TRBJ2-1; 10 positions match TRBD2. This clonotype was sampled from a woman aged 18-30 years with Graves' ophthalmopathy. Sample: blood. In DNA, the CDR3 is TGTGCCAGCAGCTTAGTTTTGGGCCTAGCGGGGGTCTCCTACAATGAGCAGTTCTTC. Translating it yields CASSLVLGLAGVSYNEQFF.